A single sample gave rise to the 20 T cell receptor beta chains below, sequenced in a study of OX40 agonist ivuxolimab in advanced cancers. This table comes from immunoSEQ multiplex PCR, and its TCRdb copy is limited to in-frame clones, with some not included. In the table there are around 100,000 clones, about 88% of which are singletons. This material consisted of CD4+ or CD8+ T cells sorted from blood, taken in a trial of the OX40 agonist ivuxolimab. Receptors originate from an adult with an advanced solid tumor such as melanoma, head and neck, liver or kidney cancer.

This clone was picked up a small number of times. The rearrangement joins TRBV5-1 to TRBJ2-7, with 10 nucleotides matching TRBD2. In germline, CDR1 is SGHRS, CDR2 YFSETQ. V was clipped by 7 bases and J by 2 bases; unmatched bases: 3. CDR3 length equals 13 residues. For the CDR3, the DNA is TGCGCCAGCTCTACTAGCGGGGCCTACGAGCAGTACTTC. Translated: CASSTSGAYEQYF. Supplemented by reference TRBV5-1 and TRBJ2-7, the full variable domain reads KAGVTQTPRYLIKTRGQQVTLSCSPISGHRSVSWYQQTPGQGLQFLFEYFSETQRNKGNFPGRFSGRQFSNSRSEMNVSTLELGDSALYLCASSTSGAYEQYFGPGTRLTVT.

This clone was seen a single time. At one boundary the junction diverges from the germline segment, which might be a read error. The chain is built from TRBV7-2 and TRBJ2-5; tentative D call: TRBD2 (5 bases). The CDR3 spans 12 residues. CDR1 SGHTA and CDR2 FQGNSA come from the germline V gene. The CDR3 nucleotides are TGTGCCAGCAGCCTAGCCTTAGAGACCCAGTACTTC. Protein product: CASSLALETQYF.

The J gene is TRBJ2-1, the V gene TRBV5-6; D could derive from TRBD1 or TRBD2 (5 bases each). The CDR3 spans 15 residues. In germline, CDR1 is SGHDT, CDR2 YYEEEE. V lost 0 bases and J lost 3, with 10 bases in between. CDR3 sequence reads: CASSLVRGVYNEQFF. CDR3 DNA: TGTGCCAGCAGCTTGGTTAGGGGAGTCTACAATGAGCAGTTCTTC. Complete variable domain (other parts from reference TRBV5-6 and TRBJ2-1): DAGVTQSPTHLIKTRGQQVTLRCSPKSGHDTVSWYQQALGQGPQFIFQYYEEEERQRGNFPDRFSGHQFPNYSSELNVNALLLGDSALYLCASSLVRGVYNEQFFGPGTRLTVL.

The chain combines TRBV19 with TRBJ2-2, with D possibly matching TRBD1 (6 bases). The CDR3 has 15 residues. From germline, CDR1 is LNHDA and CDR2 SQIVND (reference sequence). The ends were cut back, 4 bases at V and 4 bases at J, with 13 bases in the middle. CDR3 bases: TGTGCCAGTAGTACAGGGGACGTGGGCACCGGGGAGCTGTTTTTT. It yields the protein CASSTGDVGTGELFF.

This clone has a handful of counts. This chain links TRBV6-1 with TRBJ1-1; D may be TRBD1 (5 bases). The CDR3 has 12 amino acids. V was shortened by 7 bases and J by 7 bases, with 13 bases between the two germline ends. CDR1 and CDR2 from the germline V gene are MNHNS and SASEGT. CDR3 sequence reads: CASTHRGIEAFF. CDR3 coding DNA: TGTGCCAGCACCCACCGGGGGATTGAAGCTTTCTTT.

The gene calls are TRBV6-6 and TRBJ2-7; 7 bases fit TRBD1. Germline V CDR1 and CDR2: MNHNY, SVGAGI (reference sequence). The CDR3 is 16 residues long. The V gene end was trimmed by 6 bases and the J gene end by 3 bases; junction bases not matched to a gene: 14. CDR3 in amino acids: CASSDSRKGANYEQYF. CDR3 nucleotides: TGTGCCAGCAGCGACTCCCGAAAGGGGGCAAACTACGAGCAGTACTTC.

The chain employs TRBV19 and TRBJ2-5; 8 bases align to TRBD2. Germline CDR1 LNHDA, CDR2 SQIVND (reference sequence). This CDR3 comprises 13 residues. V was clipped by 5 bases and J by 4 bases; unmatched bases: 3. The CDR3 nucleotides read TGTGCCAGTAGTCCCGGGGGGGGAGAGACCCAGTACTTC. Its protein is CASSPGGGETQYF.

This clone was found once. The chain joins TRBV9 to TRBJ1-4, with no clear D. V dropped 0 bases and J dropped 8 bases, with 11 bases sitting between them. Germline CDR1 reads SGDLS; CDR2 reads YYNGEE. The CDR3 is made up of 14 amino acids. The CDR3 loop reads CASSVVDNPEKLFF. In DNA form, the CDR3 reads TGTGCCAGCAGCGTAGTAGACAACCCAGAAAAACTGTTTTTT.

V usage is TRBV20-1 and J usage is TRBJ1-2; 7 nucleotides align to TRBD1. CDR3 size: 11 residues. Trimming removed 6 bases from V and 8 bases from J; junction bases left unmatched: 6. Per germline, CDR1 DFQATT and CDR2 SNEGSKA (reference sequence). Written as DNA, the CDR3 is TGCAGTGCCCAGACAGGGCCCGGCTACACCTTC. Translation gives CSAQTGPGYTF.

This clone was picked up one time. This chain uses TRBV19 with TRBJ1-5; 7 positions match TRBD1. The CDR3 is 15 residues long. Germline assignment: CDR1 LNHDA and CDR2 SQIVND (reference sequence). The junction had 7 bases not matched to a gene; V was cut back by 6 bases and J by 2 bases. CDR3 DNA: TGTGCCAGTAGGACAGGGCGGAAAGGCAATCAGCCCCAGCATTTT. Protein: CASRTGRKGNQPQHF.

CDR3 sequence (DNA): TGTGCCAGCAGTCCGAGCGGGAGTCTCAATCAGCCCCAGCATTTT. As protein: CASSPSGSLNQPQHF. This chain links TRBV6-4 with TRBJ1-5, with D unclear. Trimming cost V 5 bases and J 3 bases, with 14 bases left between them. Per the germline V gene, CDR1 is MRHNA and CDR2 is SNTAGT. This CDR3 comprises 15 residues.

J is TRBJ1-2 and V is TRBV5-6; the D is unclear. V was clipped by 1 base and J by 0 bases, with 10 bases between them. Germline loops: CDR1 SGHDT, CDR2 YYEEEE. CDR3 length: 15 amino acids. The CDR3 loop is CASSLRALANYGYTF. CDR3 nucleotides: TGTGCCAGCAGCTTGCGGGCGTTAGCTAACTATGGCTACACCTTC.

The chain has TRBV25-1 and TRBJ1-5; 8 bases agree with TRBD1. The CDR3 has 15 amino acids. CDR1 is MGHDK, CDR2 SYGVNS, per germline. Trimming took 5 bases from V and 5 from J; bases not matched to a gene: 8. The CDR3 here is CASSLGQVGDQPQHF. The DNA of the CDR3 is TGTGCCAGCAGTTTGGGACAGGTAGGGGATCAGCCCCAGCATTTT.

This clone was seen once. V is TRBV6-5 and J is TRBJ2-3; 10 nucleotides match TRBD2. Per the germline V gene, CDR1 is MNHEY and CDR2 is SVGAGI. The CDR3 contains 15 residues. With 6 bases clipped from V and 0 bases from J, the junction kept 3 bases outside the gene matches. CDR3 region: CASSMTSGSTDTQYF. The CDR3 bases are TGTGCCAGCAGCATGACTAGCGGGAGCACAGATACGCAGTATTTT.

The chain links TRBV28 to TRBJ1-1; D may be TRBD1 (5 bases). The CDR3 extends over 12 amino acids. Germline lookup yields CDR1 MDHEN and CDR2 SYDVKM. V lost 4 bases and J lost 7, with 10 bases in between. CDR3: CASSSGGDEAFF. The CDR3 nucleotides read TGTGCCAGCAGTTCCGGGGGGGATGAAGCTTTCTTT.

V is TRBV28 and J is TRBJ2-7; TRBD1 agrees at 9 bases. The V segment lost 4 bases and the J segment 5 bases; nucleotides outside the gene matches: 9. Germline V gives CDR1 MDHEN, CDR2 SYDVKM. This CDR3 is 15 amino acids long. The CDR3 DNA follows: TGTGCCAGCAGTTCGATGGGACAGGGCGGGCACGAGCAGTACTTC. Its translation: CASSSMGQGGHEQYF. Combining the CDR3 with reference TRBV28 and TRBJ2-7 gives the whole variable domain DVKVTQSSRYLVKRTGEKVFLECVQDMDHENMFWYRQDPGLGLRLIYFSYDVKMKEKGDIPEGYSVSREKKERFSLILESASTNQTSMYLCASSSMGQGGHEQYFGPGTRLTVT.

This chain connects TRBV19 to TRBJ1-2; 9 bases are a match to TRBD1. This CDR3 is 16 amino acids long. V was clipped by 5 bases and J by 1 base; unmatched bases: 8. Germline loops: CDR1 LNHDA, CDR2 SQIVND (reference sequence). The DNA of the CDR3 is TGTGCCAGTAGTGGACCGCCGGGACAGGGTAACTATGGCTACACCTTC. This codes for CASSGPPGQGNYGYTF.

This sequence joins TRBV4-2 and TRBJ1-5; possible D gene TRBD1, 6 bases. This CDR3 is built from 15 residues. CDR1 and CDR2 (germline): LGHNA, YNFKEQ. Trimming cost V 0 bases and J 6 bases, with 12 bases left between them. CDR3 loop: CASSQDPQGLQPQHF. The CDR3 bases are TGTGCCAGCAGCCAAGATCCACAGGGTCTTCAGCCCCAGCATTTT.

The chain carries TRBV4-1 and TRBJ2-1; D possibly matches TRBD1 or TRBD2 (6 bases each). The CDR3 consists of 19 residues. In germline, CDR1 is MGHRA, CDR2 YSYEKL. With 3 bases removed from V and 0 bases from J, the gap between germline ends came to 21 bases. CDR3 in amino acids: CASSHTLGGGIPSYNEQFF. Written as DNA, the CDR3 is TGCGCCAGCAGCCATACCCTTGGAGGGGGGATACCCTCCTACAATGAGCAGTTCTTC.

DNA of the CDR3: TGTGCCAGCAGTGAAGTAAAAACTCTAGCTAGCTCACCCCTCCACTTT. Translation gives CASSEVKTLASSPLHF. The rearrangement links TRBV6-1 to TRBJ1-6; D is undetermined. Germline loops: CDR1 MNHNS, CDR2 SASEGT. The CDR3 covers 16 residues. The ends were cut back, 1 base at V and 10 bases at J, with 17 bases in the middle.